This T cell receptor beta chain came from a study of T cell changes during pregnancy in multiple sclerosis. The germline V and J ends were trimmed by 0 bases and 1 base, with 9 bases remaining between them. Germline V gene data show CDR1 as WNHNN and CDR2 as SYGVQD (reference sequence). The CDR3 runs to 15 residues. Only in-frame clones appear in the TCRdb table, and some are missing; sequencing was by immunoSEQ multiplex PCR. The sample has 75,000 to 95,000 clones, about 90% seen once. Sequences were derived from peripheral blood, sampled in the first trimester of pregnancy. The source of this sequence is a female donor in good health, enrolled as a control in a pregnancy study. This chain uses TRBV10-1 with TRBJ1-1, with D possibly being TRBD1 (6 bases). CDR3 nucleotides: TGCGCCAGCAGTGAGTCGACAGGCCAGAACACTGAAGCTTTCTTT. Translated, it gives CASSESTGQNTEAFF.